This T cell receptor beta chain originates from a study of blood T cells in healthy people across ages. V gave up 4 bases and J gave up 10 bases, with 17 bases separating them. Germline V gene sequence: CDR1 DFQATT, CDR2 SNEGSKA (reference sequence). CDR3 length: 14 amino acids. Per sample, extraction of total RNA gave at least 5.5 micrograms in every case. With a J-beta primer mix and a sample-barcoded 5' primer, a second PCR ran 7 to 11 cycles. TCRdb independently ran MiXCR on the 5' RACE reads; one entry per CDR3 protein. This table has 900,000 to 950,000 distinct CDR3 sequences, about 28% appearing once. Separately, the same data were catalogued under a study of T cells of mothers and their children.

The sample was blood. The sequence came from a woman in her forties in good health. The V call is TRBV20-1, the J call TRBJ1-6; no firm D call. In nucleotides, the CDR3 is TGCAGTGCTATACCACGGGCCCTGCGGTCACCCCTCCACTTT. Residues: CSAIPRALRSPLHF.